Described below is a single TCR beta chain sequence and its context. This clonotype has just a few counts. This clone's antigen is unknown. No base-level quality is on record; no much larger clone is a single base apart. This record comes from a study of human T cells and chemical hapten exposure (TCRdb year 2021). With regard to the full study: For sensitization, 2% DPC in acetone was applied to a 2 cm by 2 cm area of upper inner arm skin. Throughout the study period of roughly 24 weeks, patients also received therapeutic DPC doses to the scalp every week. Patch testing on the upper back used Finn chambers containing 0.01% DPC, with scoring done after 6 days according to International Contact Dermatitis Research Group standards. Most of the patients in the cohort were female, and the cohort covered alopecia areata with under or over 50% scalp involvement, alopecia totalis and alopecia universalis. Libraries were pooled for sequencing, and variation in per-sample TCR yields was attributed mainly to small differences in library volumes within the pool. The study tracked peripheral blood TCR repertoire changes in vivo during primary and secondary sensitization to the hapten diphenylcyclopropenone (DPC) in alopecia patients. Patient blood was sampled pre-sensitization (week 0) and at 2, 6 and about 24 weeks after DPC sensitization. Blood for TCR sequencing was provided by twenty-nine alopecia patients at one to four time points (pre-sensitization, 2, 6 and 24 weeks). Paper-wide results and their limitations: Patch test score correlated positively with the number of PT1 expanded TCRs, reaching significance at thresholds 8, 16 and 32 but not at 4. DPC sensitization did not change how many TCRs were above 1 in 1000 frequency, and no evidence was found of alterations in global repertoire structure. Alopecia, a presumed autoimmune disease, was present in all patients, so the immune response of the patients might differ from that of healthy individuals. Repeated subsampling changed both the strength of the expansion versus patch-test correlation and the threshold at which the correlation became significant. Expanded TCRs formed significantly more large CDR3 similarity clusters than pre-sensitization or healthy control sets, consistent with antigen-driven responses.

Read against the paper, the sample's time point label means: patch test 1, 2 weeks after DPC sensitization. Read against the paper, the sample's treatment or condition label means: therapeutic diphenylcyclopropenone sensitization with weekly scalp DPC. Blood at each patch-test visit was drawn before the patch test was applied. Patients were considered eligible if aged 18 to 70, diagnosed with alopecia and deemed suitable for DPC therapy, and patients were excluded if pregnant. Unfractionated whole blood was collected in Tempus Blood RNA tubes, and total RNA was extracted from that blood. The library was obtained by RACE. Sequenced using a NextSeq 500. Library preparation attached unique molecular identifiers to individual cDNA molecules for quantitative, reproducible TCR counting. From each blood RNA sample, both TCR alpha and TCR beta chains were sequenced. The original methods were these. Samples had a median of around 92,000 TCRs, with a range from roughly 23,224 to 700,000. The Decombinator software suite was used to annotate V, J and CDR3 in the TCR reads. To make PS versus PT1 abundance plots, every sample was subsampled to the same number of TCRs (28,000). TCRs were defined as expanded if absent before sensitization and observed at least eight times at the 2-week time point. TCRdb's own reprocessing of the public reads used fastp at Q25 and MiXCR and kept productive beta chains. Merged by CDR3 protein, the rows form single entries marked with the most common genes and DNA. TCRdb's processing, not the authors', yielded these V and J calls. The sample table lists 300,000 to 350,000 distinct CDR3 sequences, approximately 6.9% of them with a count of one. 8.4% of the sample rests with the top ten.

CDR1 and CDR2 were assigned from the germline V gene as ENHRY and SYGVKD. Inclusive of the bounding cysteine and phenylalanine, the CDR3 is 14 residues long. The kept DNA is CDR3 alone, 42 bases in frame from the first base. Clipping removes 0 bases from V and 11 bases from J, with 4 as the unmatched junction base count. The V and J genes are TRBV10-3 and TRBJ1-4; TRBD1 matches 9 bases in the middle. This clonotype was sampled from a young woman with alopecia areata. Some clones in this sample may be carry-over from other donors' samples. Sequencing used whole blood, obtained in connection with sensitization to the hapten diphenylcyclopropenone (DPC). The nucleotide sequence reads TGTGCCATCAGTGAGTCGGGACAGGGTTCCAAACTGTTTTTT. Protein translation: CAISESGQGSKLFF.